Shown below are 27 T cell receptor beta chains from a single sample sequenced in a study of T cell repertoires in aging, cancer and after chemotherapy. TRB rearrangements spanning V, D and J were amplified using mixed TRB-A/B primers. TCRdb passed the multiplex PCR reads through MiXCR, listing each CDR3 protein once. The data show approximately 6,600 distinct CDR3 sequences, roughly 29% seen once. The template was genomic DNA from peripheral blood, not RNA. The sample comprised blood. The receptors here all came from a human donor with a blood cancer. The donor label of this sample is uncertain.

The CDR3 reads CASSPRQGPYNEQFF. The CDR3 bases are TGTGCCAGCAGCCCTCGACAGGGGCCTTACAATGAGCAGTTCTTC. The J gene is TRBJ2-1, the V gene TRBV7-2; 8 bases match TRBD1. In germline, CDR1 is SGHTA, CDR2 FQGNSA. V shed 5 bases, J shed 4 bases, and the junction held 7 bases outside the gene matches. This CDR3 is built from 15 residues.

The chain employs TRBV28 and TRBJ1-2; 9 nucleotides agree with TRBD1. From germline, CDR1 is MDHEN and CDR2 SYDVKM. The CDR3 runs to 14 residues. The V and J ends lost 4 bases and 4 bases, in that order; junction bases with no gene match: 4. The CDR3 DNA reads TGTGCCAGCAGTTGGGGACAGGGTGCCTATGGCTACACCTTC. Amino acid sequence: CASSWGQGAYGYTF.

V and J are TRBV5-8 and TRBJ2-7; 9 nucleotides match TRBD1. This CDR3 contains 15 residues. The germline gives CDR1 SGHTS, CDR2 YDEGEE. V was clipped by 5 bases and J by 0 bases; unmatched bases: 6. The CDR3 is CASSTGTGLSYEQYF. The CDR3 DNA follows: TGTGCCAGCAGTACCGGGACAGGGCTCTCCTACGAGCAGTACTTC.

The chain links TRBV27 to TRBJ1-4; D perhaps matches TRBD1 (5 bases). The ends were cut back, 4 bases at V and 5 bases at J, with 11 bases in the middle. The CDR3 runs to 14 residues. From germline, CDR1 is MNHEY and CDR2 SMNVEV (reference sequence). CDR3 DNA sequence: TGTGCCAGCAGTTCATGGGGGGTAAATGAAAAACTGTTTTTT. Its translation: CASSSWGVNEKLFF. The full variable domain, its missing parts supplied by reference TRBV27 and TRBJ1-4, is EAQVTQNPRYLITVTGKKLTVTCSQNMNHEYMSWYRQDPGLGLRQIYYSMNVEVTDKGDVPEGYKVSRKEKRNFPLILESPSPNQTSLYFCASSSWGVNEKLFFGSGTQLSVL.

This chain uses TRBV7-9 with TRBJ2-1; 7 bases are shared with TRBD1. The CDR3 consists of 16 residues. CDR1 SEHNR and CDR2 FQNEAQ come from the germline V gene (reference sequence). V was clipped by 4 bases and J by 8 bases; unmatched bases: 14. As DNA, the CDR3 is TGTGCCAGCAGCTCATCGACAGGGCGAATCGTCGATGAGCAGTTCTTC. It is translated as CASSSSTGRIVDEQFF. Looking up the rest from reference TRBV7-9 and TRBJ2-1 gives the full variable domain: DTGVSQNPRHKITKRGQNVTFRCDPISEHNRLYWYRQTLGQGPEFLTYFQNEAQLEKSRLLSDRFSAERPKGSFSTLEIQRTEQGDSAMYLCASSSSTGRIVDEQFFGPGTRLTVL.

The chain combines TRBV19 with TRBJ2-1, with 9 bases that match TRBD1. The CDR3 consists of 13 residues. The germline CDR1 and CDR2 sequences are LNHDA and SQIVND (reference sequence). Unmatched junction bases numbered 4, after V lost 7 bases and J lost 6 bases. The CDR3 coding sequence is TGTGCCAGTACCGGGACAGGGTCCAATGAGCAGTTCTTC. Encoded protein: CASTGTGSNEQFF.

The rearrangement links TRBV27 to TRBJ1-1, with D possibly being TRBD1 (5 bases). The V and J ends lost 5 bases and 7 bases respectively, with 20 bases between them. CDR1 MNHEY and CDR2 SMNVEV come from the germline V gene (reference sequence). The length of the CDR3 is 15 residues. CDR3 sequence (DNA): TGTGCCAGCAGTCGAGGGACGGAGCCCTCCAGTGAAGCTTTCTTT. It translates to CASSRGTEPSSEAFF.

By proportion, this clonotype is medium-sized (0.01 to 0.1%). The V call is TRBV18, the J call TRBJ2-2; D may be TRBD1 (6 bases). The CDR3 has 13 residues. The V end lost 11 bases, the J end lost 1 base, and 11 bases lay between the germline ends. CDR1 and CDR2 (germline): KGHSH, LQKENI. The CDR3 region is CAAGGQNTGELFF. The CDR3 DNA reads as TGTGCCGCTGGGGGACAGAACACCGGGGAGCTGTTTTTT. Together with reference TRBV18 and TRBJ2-2, the CDR3 gives the full variable domain: NAGVMQNPRHLVRRRGQEARLRCSPMKGHSHVYWYRQLPEEGLKFMVYLQKENIIDESGMPKERFSAEFPKEGPSILRIQQVVRGDSAAYFCAAGGQNTGELFFGEGSRLTVL.

A few counts support this clonotype. The chain employs TRBV7-2 and TRBJ2-5, with 8 bases aligning to TRBD2. There are 16 residues in the CDR3. J was trimmed by 4 bases and V by 3 bases; bases with no gene match: 10. The germline CDR1 and CDR2 sequences are SGHTA and FQGNSA. The CDR3 protein is CASSFFRGGVGETQYF. CDR3 nucleotides: TGTGCCAGCAGCTTTTTTCGGGGGGGCGTGGGAGAGACCCAGTACTTC. The whole variable domain, filled in from reference TRBV7-2 and TRBJ2-5, reads GAGVSQSPSNKVTEKGKDVELRCDPISGHTALYWYRQSLGQGLEFLIYFQGNSAPDKSGLPSDRFSAERTGGSVSTLTIQRTQQEDSAVYLCASSFFRGGVGETQYFGPGTRLLVL.

This clonotype was counted only a few times. The chain combines TRBV27 with TRBJ2-1; 7 positions match TRBD2. V lost 3 bases, J lost 4 bases, and 9 bases stayed unmatched. The germline V gene encodes CDR1 MNHEY and CDR2 SMNVEV (reference sequence). The CDR3 runs 16 residues. Here the CDR3 DNA reads TGTGCCAGCAGTTTTGGAGTGGGGGGGATATACAATGAGCAGTTCTTC. This gives the protein CASSFGVGGIYNEQFF.

This clonotype was found a few times. An end of the junction does not agree with germline; a read error may underlie this. This chain uses TRBV19 with TRBJ2-7; 9 nucleotides align to TRBD1. Germline lookup yields CDR1 LNHDA and CDR2 SQIVND (reference sequence). This CDR3 comprises 15 residues. The chain's CDR3 is CASAATGTGTYEQYF. In nucleotides, the CDR3 is TGTGCCTCAGCCGCGACCGGGACAGGGACCTATGAGCAGTACTTC.

There are a few counts of this clonotype. This chain joins TRBV7-9 and TRBJ2-6; 7 nucleotides line up with TRBD1. V gave up 5 bases and J gave up 3 bases; unmatched junction bases: 4. The CDR3 is 15 residues long. From germline, CDR1 is SEHNR and CDR2 FQNEAQ (reference sequence). The CDR3 DNA is TGTGCCAGCAGCCCCACAGGGGTTGGGGCCAACGTCCTGACTTTC. It encodes CASSPTGVGANVLTF.

This clonotype has a handful of counts. The chain is built from TRBV19 and TRBJ2-7; the match to TRBD2 covers 9 bases. The junction had 14 bases not matched to a gene; V was cut back by 9 bases and J by 5 bases. This CDR3 has 15 residues. The germline V gene encodes CDR1 LNHDA and CDR2 SQIVND (reference sequence). DNA for the CDR3: TGTGCCAGCAAACCTAGCGGGGTTTCTCTCGACGAGCAGTACTTC. It specifies CASKPSGVSLDEQYF.

V is TRBV11-2 and J is TRBJ1-2; TRBD1 matches 10 bases. Germline CDR1 and CDR2: SGHAT and FQNNGV. V was clipped by 4 bases and J by 10 bases; unmatched bases: 9. The CDR3 extends over 14 amino acids. CDR3 sequence reads: CASSSSGTGVPYTF. The CDR3, as DNA: TGTGCCAGCAGCTCAAGCGGGACAGGGGTGCCCTACACCTTC.

V usage is TRBV6-2 or TRBV6-3 and J usage is TRBJ1-5, with 9 bases fitting TRBD1. The CDR3 consists of 15 residues. Germline V gene lookup returns CDR1 MNHEY and CDR2 SVGEGT. The V and J ends lost 7 bases and 4 bases, in that order; junction bases with no gene match: 8. This CDR3 reads CASTEGGTGNQPQHF. The CDR3 DNA follows: TGTGCCAGCACCGAGGGGGGGACAGGGAATCAGCCCCAGCATTTT.

This clonotype was found a few times. V is TRBV13 and J is TRBJ2-3; 7 nucleotides align to TRBD1. CDR1 and CDR2 (germline): PRHDT, FYEKMQ (reference sequence). J gave up 8 bases and V 5 bases, and 7 bases lay outside the gene matches. The length of the CDR3 is 13 residues. The CDR3 sequence: CASSGTVESTQYF. CDR3 sequence (DNA): TGTGCCAGCAGCGGGACAGTCGAAAGTACGCAGTATTTT.

J is TRBJ2-7 and V is TRBV7-9, with 7 bases matching TRBD1. Germline V CDR1 and CDR2: SEHNR, FQNEAQ (reference sequence). The V segment lost 5 bases and the J segment 7 bases; nucleotides outside the gene matches: 5. The CDR3 covers 12 residues. The CDR3 bases are TGTGCCAGCAGCCGAGGGGGCTGGGAGCAGTACTTC. Translating gives CASSRGGWEQYF.

In this sample, this clonotype turned up a few times. This rearrangement joins TRBV5-4 to TRBJ1-6, with D tentatively TRBD1 (5 bases). Germline values: CDR1 SGHNT, CDR2 YYREEE (reference sequence). The CDR3 extends over 19 amino acids. Deletions cut 2 bases from V and 2 bases from J, with 20 bases between. This CDR3 reads CASSLIYRSTPTYNSPLHF. CDR3 coding DNA: TGTGCCAGCAGCTTAATTTACAGGAGCACCCCGACCTATAATTCACCCCTCCACTTT.

The chain combines TRBV7-2 with TRBJ1-6; 10 bases align to TRBD1. The V gene's germline CDR1 is SGHTA and CDR2 FQGNSA. The ends lost 2 bases at V and 9 bases at J; junction bases unmatched: 7. The CDR3 is 16 amino acids. The CDR3 spells CASSLMAGTGASPLHF. The CDR3 DNA follows: TGTGCCAGCAGCTTAATGGCCGGGACAGGGGCTTCACCCCTCCACTTT. Full variable domain (outside the CDR3, taken from reference TRBV7-2 and TRBJ1-6): GAGVSQSPSNKVTEKGKDVELRCDPISGHTALYWYRQSLGQGLEFLIYFQGNSAPDKSGLPSDRFSAERTGGSVSTLTIQRTQQEDSAVYLCASSLMAGTGASPLHFGNGTRLTVT.

The gene calls are TRBV5-5 and TRBJ1-2; 7 bases agree with TRBD1. V dropped 3 bases and J dropped 1; count of bases not matched to a gene: 3. Germline V lookup: CDR1 SGHKS, CDR2 YYEKEE (reference sequence). The CDR3 sequence is 14 residues long. CDR3: CASSSGGVNYGYTF. The CDR3 DNA follows: TGTGCCAGCAGCTCAGGGGGGGTTAACTATGGCTACACCTTC. The full variable domain, its missing parts supplied by reference TRBV5-5 and TRBJ1-2, is DAGVTQSPTHLIKTRGQQVTLRCSPISGHKSVSWYQQVLGQGPQFIFQYYEKEERGRGNFPDRFSARQFPNYSSELNVNALLLGDSALYLCASSSGGVNYGYTFGSGTRLTVV.

The chain recombines TRBV12-3 or TRBV12-4 with TRBJ1-5, with 9 bases matching TRBD1. V shed 5 bases and J 1 base; nucleotides not matched to a gene: 0. This CDR3 contains 14 residues. The CDR3 loop is CASSGQGSNQPQHF. The CDR3 DNA sequence: TGTGCCAGCAGTGGACAGGGGAGCAATCAGCCCCAGCATTTT.

The chain has TRBV30 and TRBJ2-2, with D tentatively TRBD2 (5 bases). Germline assignment: CDR1 GTSNPN and CDR2 SVGIG (reference sequence). V lost 1 base and J 7 bases, leaving 13 bases between the germline ends. The CDR3 totals 14 residues. CDR3 DNA sequence: TGTGCCTGGAGTGGATACGGGGTCGGCGGGGAGCTGTTTTTT. Encoded protein: CAWSGYGVGGELFF.

This clonotype was seen a few times. CDR3 loop: CASSYRNGPGNQPQHF. In nucleotides, the CDR3 is TGTGCCAGCAGTTACAGAAATGGGCCGGGGAATCAGCCCCAGCATTTT. The V gene is TRBV6-2 or TRBV6-3, the J gene TRBJ1-5; D call uncertain. The CDR3 runs 16 residues. The germline CDR1 and CDR2 sequences are MNHEY and SVGEGT. V lost 2 bases and J lost 4, with 15 bases in between.

The chain is built from TRBV6-5 and TRBJ2-1, with D tentatively TRBD1 (5 bases). V was shortened by 5 bases and J by 3 bases, with 8 bases between the two germline ends. The CDR3 is 13 residues long. The germline CDR1 and CDR2 sequences are MNHEY and SVGAGI. CDR3 protein: CASSADNYNEQFF. DNA of the CDR3: TGTGCCAGCAGTGCGGACAACTACAATGAGCAGTTCTTC.

The CDR3 DNA sequence: TGTGCCAGCTCACCACCGGGGCCACAAAGCTCCTACAATGAGCAGTTCTTC. Protein: CASSPPGPQSSYNEQFF. The chain recombines TRBV18 with TRBJ2-1; D is perhaps TRBD1 (5 bases). V was clipped by 0 bases and J by 0 bases, with 12 bases between them. Germline lookup yields CDR1 KGHSH and CDR2 LQKENI. The length of the CDR3 is 17 residues.

The gene calls are TRBV6-5 and TRBJ2-1; TRBD2 agrees at 8 bases. The CDR3 consists of 15 residues. CDR1 and CDR2 from the germline V gene are MNHEY and SVGAGI. V was clipped by 5 bases and J by 0 bases; unmatched bases: 3. CDR3 sequence reads: CASSEAGGSYNEQFF. CDR3 bases: TGTGCCAGCAGTGAGGCGGGGGGCTCCTACAATGAGCAGTTCTTC.

There are a few counts of this clonotype. The chain carries TRBV5-3 and TRBJ2-5, with D unresolved. TRBV5-3 is an ORF, and what it does is uncertain. V shed 0 bases and J shed 5 bases, with 11 bases lying between them. The CDR3 runs to 14 residues. Written as DNA, the CDR3 is TGTGCCAGAAGCTTGGGGTCGTTCTGGGAGACCCAGTACTTC. Its translation: CARSLGSFWETQYF.